The 9 T cell receptor beta chains reported below all come from one sample, sequenced in a study of shared clonotypes between healthy human individuals. Clones were read by immunoSEQ multiplex PCR, and TCRdb kept only the in-frame ones, dropping some. Seen here are over a million clones, roughly 95% observed once, and the top ten hold about 1%. The specimen sequenced was naive CD4+ T cells sorted from blood. Specified subset: CD45RA+ positively selected. These TCRs come from a man aged 25 to 40 in good health.

This rearrangement joins TRBV27 to TRBJ2-5, with TRBD2 identical over 9 bases. CDR1 is MNHEY and CDR2 is SMNVEV in the germline V gene (reference sequence). The CDR3 consists of 13 residues. Trimming removed 8 bases from V and 12 bases from J; junction bases left unmatched: 13. This CDR3 reads CASGPGTAGGKYF. In DNA form, the CDR3 reads TGTGCCAGCGGACCGGGGACAGCGGGGGGAAAGTACTTC.

This clone was detected only once. V is TRBV6-1 and J is TRBJ2-7; a weak D match, TRBD2 (5 bases). CDR3 size: 16 residues. Germline CDR1 and CDR2: MNHNS and SASEGT. Trimming took off 0 bases at V and 6 bases at J, with 18 bases between the two ends. The CDR3 DNA sequence: TGTGCCAGCAGTGAAGCCCCCACTAGTTTCGGGTCCGAGCAGTACTTC. Encoded protein: CASSEAPTSFGSEQYF.

This clone was seen only once. The V and J genes are TRBV7-3 and TRBJ2-7; D unresolved. Between the trimmed V and J ends, which lost 6 bases and 6 bases, there was a span of 9 bases. CDR1 SGHTA and CDR2 FQGTGA come from the germline V gene. The CDR3 spans 11 residues. CDR3 nucleotides: TGTGCCAGCAGGCCTACGTCCGAGCAGTACTTC. It encodes CASRPTSEQYF.

This chain connects TRBV7-2 to TRBJ2-5; D may be TRBD1 or TRBD2 (5 bases each). The CDR3 is made up of 16 amino acids. Germline CDR1 and CDR2: SGHTA and FQGNSA. V shed 0 bases and J shed 2 bases, with 13 bases lying between them. The CDR3 DNA reads as TGTGCCAGCAGCTTAGCGTTGACGGGGCCTCAAGAGACCCAGTACTTC. Amino acid sequence: CASSLALTGPQETQYF.

The chain employs TRBV9 and TRBJ2-5, with no clear D. From germline, CDR1 is SGDLS and CDR2 YYNGEE. CDR3 length equals 13 residues. Trimming removed 4 bases from V and 1 base from J, with 8 bases in between. Written as DNA, the CDR3 is TGTGCCAGCAGCTCGTCTGGCCAAGAGACCCAGTACTTC. This translates into CASSSSGQETQYF.

CDR3 DNA: TGTGCCAGCAGCGTAGGTTGGTGGGAGTTAAGCACAGATACGCAGTATTTT. Translated: CASSVGWWELSTDTQYF. The rearrangement uses TRBV9 and TRBJ2-3, with D perhaps TRBD2 (5 bases). Trimming shortened V by 0 bases and J by 0 bases, and 14 bases separated the two germline ends. CDR3 length: 17 amino acids. Germline V gene sequence: CDR1 SGDLS, CDR2 YYNGEE.

The CDR3: CASSLVSGSLGQETQYF. CDR3 sequence (DNA): TGTGCCAGCAGCTTAGTATCGGGCAGCCTGGGCCAAGAGACCCAGTACTTC. V usage is TRBV11-2 and J usage is TRBJ2-5; D not certain. Germline V gene sequence: CDR1 SGHAT, CDR2 FQNNGV. CDR3 length equals 17 residues. Trimming removed 1 base from V and 1 base from J, with 16 bases in between.

The chain uses TRBV10-2 and TRBJ2-7; TRBD2 aligns across 7 bases. Germline CDR1 and CDR2: WSHSY and SAAADI. The trim removed 4 bases at V and 2 bases at J, leaving 5 bases unmatched. The CDR3 is 14 residues long. CDR3 loop: CASSGQAGAYEQYF. In DNA, the CDR3 is TGCGCCAGCAGTGGTCAGGCGGGGGCCTACGAGCAGTACTTC.

V and J are TRBV6-1 and TRBJ1-5; D is possibly TRBD1 (5 bases). In germline, CDR1 is MNHNS, CDR2 SASEGT. This CDR3 is 16 amino acids long. V lost 1 base and J lost 1, with 11 bases in between. The CDR3 DNA follows: TGTGCCAGCAGTGAAGGTCCAGGGAAAAGCAATCAGCCCCAGCATTTT. Its protein product is CASSEGPGKSNQPQHF.